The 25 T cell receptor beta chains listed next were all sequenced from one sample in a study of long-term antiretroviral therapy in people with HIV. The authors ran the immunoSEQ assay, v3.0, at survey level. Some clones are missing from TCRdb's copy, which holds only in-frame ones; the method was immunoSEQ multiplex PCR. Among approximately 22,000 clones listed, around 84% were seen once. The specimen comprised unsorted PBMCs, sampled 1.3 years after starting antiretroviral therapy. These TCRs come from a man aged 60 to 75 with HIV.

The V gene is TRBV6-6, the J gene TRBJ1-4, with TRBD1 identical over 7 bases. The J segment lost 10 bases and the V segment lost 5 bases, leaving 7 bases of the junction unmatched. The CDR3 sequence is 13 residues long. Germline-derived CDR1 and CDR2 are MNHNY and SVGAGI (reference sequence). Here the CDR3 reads CASSTQGSAKLFF. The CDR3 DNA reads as TGTGCCAGCAGTACACAGGGGTCGGCAAAACTGTTTTTT.

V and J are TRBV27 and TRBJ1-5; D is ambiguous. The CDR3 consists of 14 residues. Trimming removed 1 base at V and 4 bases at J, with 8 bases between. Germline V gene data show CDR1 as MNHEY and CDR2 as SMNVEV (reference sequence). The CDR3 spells CASSLYSANQPQHF. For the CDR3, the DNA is TGTGCCAGCAGTTTATATTCAGCGAATCAGCCCCAGCATTTT.

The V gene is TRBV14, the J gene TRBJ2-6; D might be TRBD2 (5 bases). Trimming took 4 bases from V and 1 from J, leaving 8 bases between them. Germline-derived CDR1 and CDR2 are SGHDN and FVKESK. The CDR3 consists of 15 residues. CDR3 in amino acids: CASSLGNSGANVLTF. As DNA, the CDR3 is TGTGCCAGCAGCCTCGGGAATTCTGGGGCCAACGTCCTGACTTTC.

CDR3 amino acids: CASSSQIGGYEQYF. The CDR3 DNA reads TGTGCCAGTAGTAGTCAAATAGGGGGCTACGAGCAGTACTTC. This chain joins TRBV19 and TRBJ2-7; tentative D call: TRBD1 (6 bases). Between the trimmed V and J ends, which lost 4 bases and 3 bases, there was a span of 13 bases. Per germline, CDR1 LNHDA and CDR2 SQIVND (reference sequence). The length of the CDR3 is 14 residues.

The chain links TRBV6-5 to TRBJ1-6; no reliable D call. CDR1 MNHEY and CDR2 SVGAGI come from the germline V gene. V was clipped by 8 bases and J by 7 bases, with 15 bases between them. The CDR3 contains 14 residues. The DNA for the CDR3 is TGTGCCAGCGGGTTGGTGGCAGACAATTCACCCCTCCACTTT. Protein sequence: CASGLVADNSPLHF.

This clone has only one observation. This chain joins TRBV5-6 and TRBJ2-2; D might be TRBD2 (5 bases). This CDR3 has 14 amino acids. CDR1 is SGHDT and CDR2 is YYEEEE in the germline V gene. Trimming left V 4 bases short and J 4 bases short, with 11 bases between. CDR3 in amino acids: CASSGRSGTGELFF. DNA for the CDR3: TGTGCCAGCAGCGGGAGATCCGGCACCGGGGAGCTGTTTTTT.

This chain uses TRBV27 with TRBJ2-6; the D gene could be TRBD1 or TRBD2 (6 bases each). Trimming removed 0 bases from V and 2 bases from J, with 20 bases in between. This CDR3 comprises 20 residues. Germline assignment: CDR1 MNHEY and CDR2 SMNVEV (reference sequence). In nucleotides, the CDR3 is TGTGCCAGCAGTTTATCGGTCCGGGGGACACGGGCCCCTGGGGCCAACGTCCTGACTTTC. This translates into CASSLSVRGTRAPGANVLTF.

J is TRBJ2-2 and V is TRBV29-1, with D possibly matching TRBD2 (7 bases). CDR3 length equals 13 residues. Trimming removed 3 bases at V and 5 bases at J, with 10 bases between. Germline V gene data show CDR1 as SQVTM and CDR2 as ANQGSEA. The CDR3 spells CSVEEGGTGELFF. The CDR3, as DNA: TGCAGCGTTGAGGAGGGGGGGACCGGGGAGCTGTTTTTT.

CDR3 in DNA: TGTGCCAGCAGCCGGGGGGGACTAGCGGGAGGGGAGACCGGGGAGCTGTTTTTT. It is translated as CASSRGGLAGGETGELFF. The chain combines TRBV5-4 with TRBJ2-2, with 16 bases fitting TRBD2. The CDR3 loop spans 18 amino acids. CDR1 and CDR2 (germline): SGHNT, YYREEE (reference sequence). The ends lost 4 bases at V and 5 bases at J; junction bases unmatched: 8.

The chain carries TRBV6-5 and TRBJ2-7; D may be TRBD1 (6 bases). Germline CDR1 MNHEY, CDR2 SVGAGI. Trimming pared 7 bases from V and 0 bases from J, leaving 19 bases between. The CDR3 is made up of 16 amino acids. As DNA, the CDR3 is TGTGCCAGCATTTATAGAGTGTCGGACAGCTCCTACGAGCAGTACTTC. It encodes CASIYRVSDSSYEQYF.

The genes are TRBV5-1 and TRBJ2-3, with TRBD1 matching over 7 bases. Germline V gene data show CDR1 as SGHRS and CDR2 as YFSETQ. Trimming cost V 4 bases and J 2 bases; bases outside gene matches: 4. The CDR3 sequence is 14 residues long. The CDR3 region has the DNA TGCGCCAGCAGCCCCGGACAGGTCACAGATACGCAGTATTTT. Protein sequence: CASSPGQVTDTQYF.

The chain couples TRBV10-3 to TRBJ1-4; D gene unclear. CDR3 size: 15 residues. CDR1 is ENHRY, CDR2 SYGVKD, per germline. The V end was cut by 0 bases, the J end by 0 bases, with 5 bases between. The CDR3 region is CAISESLSTNEKLFF. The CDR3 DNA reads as TGTGCCATCAGTGAGTCACTCTCAACTAATGAAAAACTGTTTTTT.

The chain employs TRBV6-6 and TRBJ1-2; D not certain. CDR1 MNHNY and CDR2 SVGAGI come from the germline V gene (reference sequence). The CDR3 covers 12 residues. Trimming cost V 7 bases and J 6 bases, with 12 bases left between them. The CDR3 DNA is TGTGCCAGCACGGGGTGGAAGGATGGCTACACCTTC. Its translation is CASTGWKDGYTF.

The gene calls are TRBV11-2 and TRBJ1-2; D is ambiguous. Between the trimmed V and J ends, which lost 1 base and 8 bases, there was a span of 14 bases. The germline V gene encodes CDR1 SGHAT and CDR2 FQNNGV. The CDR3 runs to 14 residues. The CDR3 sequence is CASSLGLETAGYTF. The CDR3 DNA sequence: TGTGCCAGCAGCTTAGGGCTCGAGACGGCAGGCTACACCTTC.

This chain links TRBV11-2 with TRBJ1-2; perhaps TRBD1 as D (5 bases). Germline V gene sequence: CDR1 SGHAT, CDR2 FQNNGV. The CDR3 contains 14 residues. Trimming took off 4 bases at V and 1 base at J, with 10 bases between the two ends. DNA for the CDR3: TGTGCCAGCAGCTACGACAGTTTTAACTATGGCTACACCTTC. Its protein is CASSYDSFNYGYTF.

The CDR3 protein is CASSFGRSRVGEQYF. In DNA form, the CDR3 reads TGTGCCAGCAGCTTTGGAAGATCCCGCGTGGGGGAGCAGTACTTC. The V gene is TRBV7-2, the J gene TRBJ2-7; no firm D call. Germline V gene sequence: CDR1 SGHTA, CDR2 FQGNSA. V lost 3 bases to trimming and J lost 7 bases, with 19 bases between them. CDR3 size: 15 residues.

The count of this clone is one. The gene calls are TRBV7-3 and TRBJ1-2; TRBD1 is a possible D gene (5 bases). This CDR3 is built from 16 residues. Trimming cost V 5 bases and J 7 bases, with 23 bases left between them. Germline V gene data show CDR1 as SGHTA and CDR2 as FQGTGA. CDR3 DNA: TGTGCCAGCAGCCGCGGAGGTACAGGTCTGGCCCTTGGCTACACCTTC. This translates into CASSRGGTGLALGYTF.

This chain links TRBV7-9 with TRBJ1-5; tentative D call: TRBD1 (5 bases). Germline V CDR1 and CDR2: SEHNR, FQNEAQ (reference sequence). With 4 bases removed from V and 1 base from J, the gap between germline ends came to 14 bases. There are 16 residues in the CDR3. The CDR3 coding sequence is TGTGCCAGCAGCTCGACACAGGTCATCAGCAATCAGCCCCAGCATTTT. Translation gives CASSSTQVISNQPQHF.

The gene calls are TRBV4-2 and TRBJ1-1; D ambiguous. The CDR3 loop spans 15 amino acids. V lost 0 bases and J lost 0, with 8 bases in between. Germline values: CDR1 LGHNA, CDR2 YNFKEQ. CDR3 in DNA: TGTGCCAGCAGCCAAGAGAGGACCCTGAACACTGAAGCTTTCTTT. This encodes CASSQERTLNTEAFF.

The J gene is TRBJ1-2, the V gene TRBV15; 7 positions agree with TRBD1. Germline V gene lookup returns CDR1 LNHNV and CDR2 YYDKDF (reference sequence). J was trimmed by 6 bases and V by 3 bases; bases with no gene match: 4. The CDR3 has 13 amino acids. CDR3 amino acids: CATSRRQGHGYTF. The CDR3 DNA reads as TGTGCCACCAGCAGGAGACAGGGTCATGGCTACACCTTC.

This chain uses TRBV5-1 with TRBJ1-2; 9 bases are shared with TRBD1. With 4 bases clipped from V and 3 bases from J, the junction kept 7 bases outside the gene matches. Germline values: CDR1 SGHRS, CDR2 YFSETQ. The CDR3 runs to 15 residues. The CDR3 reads CASSKGQGGHYGYTF. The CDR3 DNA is TGCGCCAGCAGCAAGGGACAGGGAGGCCACTATGGCTACACCTTC.

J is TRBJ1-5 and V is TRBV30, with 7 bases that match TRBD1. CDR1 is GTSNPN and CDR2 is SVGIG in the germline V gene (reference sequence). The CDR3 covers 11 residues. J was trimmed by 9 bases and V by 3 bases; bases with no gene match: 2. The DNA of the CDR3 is TGTGCCTGGAGCCAGGGGGGGCCCCAGCATTTT. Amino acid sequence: CAWSQGGPQHF.

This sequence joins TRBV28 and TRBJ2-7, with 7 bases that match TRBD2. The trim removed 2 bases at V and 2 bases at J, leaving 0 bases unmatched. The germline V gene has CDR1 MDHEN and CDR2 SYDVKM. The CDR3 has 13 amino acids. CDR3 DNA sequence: TGTGCCAGCAGTTTAGCGGGGGCCTACGAGCAGTACTTC. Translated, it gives CASSLAGAYEQYF.

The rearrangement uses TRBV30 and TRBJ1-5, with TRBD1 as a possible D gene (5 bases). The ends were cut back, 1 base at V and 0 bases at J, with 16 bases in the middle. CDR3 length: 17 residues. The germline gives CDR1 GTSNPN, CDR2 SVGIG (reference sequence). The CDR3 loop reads CAWSAGRVSDSNQPQHF. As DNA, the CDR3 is TGTGCCTGGAGTGCCGGCAGGGTGTCTGATAGCAATCAGCCCCAGCATTTT.

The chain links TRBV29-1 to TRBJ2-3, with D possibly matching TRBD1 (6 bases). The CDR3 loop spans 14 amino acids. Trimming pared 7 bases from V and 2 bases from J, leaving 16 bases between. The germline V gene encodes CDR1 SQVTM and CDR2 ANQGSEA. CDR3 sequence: CSGPRDINTDTQYF. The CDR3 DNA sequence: TGCAGCGGGCCCCGGGACATAAACACAGATACGCAGTATTTT.